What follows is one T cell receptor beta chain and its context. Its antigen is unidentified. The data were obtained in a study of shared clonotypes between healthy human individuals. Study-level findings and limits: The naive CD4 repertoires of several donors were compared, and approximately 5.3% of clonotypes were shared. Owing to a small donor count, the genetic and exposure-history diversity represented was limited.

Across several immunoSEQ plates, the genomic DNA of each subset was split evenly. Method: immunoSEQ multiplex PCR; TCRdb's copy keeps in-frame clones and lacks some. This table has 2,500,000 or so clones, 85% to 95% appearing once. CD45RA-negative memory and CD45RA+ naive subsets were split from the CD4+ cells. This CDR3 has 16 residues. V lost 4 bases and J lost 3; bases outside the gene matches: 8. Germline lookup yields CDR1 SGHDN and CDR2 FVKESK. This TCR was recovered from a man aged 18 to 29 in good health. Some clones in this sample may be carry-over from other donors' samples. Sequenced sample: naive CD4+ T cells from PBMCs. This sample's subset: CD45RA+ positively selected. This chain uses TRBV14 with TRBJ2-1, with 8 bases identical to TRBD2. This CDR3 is CASSLTLAGDYNEQFF. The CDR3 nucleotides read TGTGCCAGCAGCCTTACCCTAGCGGGTGACTACAATGAGCAGTTCTTC.